The clone carrying this TCR beta chain has only one observation. This record comes from a study of cytotoxic CD8 clonotypes in ibrutinib-treated CLL. Some clones are missing from TCRdb's copy, which holds only in-frame ones; the method was immunoSEQ multiplex PCR. The sample includes about 140,000 clones, around 80% of them seen just once. Trimming pared 1 base from V and 4 bases from J, leaving 13 bases between. The CDR3 length is 15 residues. Germline V gene data show CDR1 as SGHRS and CDR2 as YFSETQ. The V gene is TRBV5-1, the J gene TRBJ2-3; either TRBD1 or TRBD2 may supply D (6 bases each). This TCR was recovered from a human donor with chronic lymphocytic leukemia. The sample in question was PBMCs, obtained after 36 months of ibrutinib treatment. The CDR3 DNA sequence: TGCGCCAGCAGCTTGCTGGCCGGGGGCGCAGATACGCAGTATTTT. This encodes CASSLLAGGADTQYF.